Reported below is one T cell receptor (beta chain). No antigen is known for it. This sample stems from a study of cytotoxic CD8 clonotypes in ibrutinib-treated CLL. General study findings and limits: Public clonotypes (which were uncommon) either contracted or remained stable on treatment. Sustained-remission and progressing patients had unequal sampling times.

CDR3 length: 18 amino acids. CDR1 MNHEY and CDR2 SMNVEV come from the germline V gene (reference sequence). Trimming cost V 3 bases and J 2 bases; bases outside gene matches: 16. Targeted sequencing depth ranged from 1 in 200,000 to 1 in 1 million T cells. Clones were sequenced by immunoSEQ multiplex PCR, and TCRdb holds only the in-frame ones, with some missing. The data contain 130,000 to 150,000 clones, about 91% of them seen just once; the ten biggest clones take up roughly 10%. The origin of this receptor is a human donor with chronic lymphocytic leukemia. Sequenced here: PBMCs, sampled after 12 months of ibrutinib treatment. The chain joins TRBV27 to TRBJ2-7, with 7 bases lining up with TRBD2. CDR3 amino acids: CASSFRSPTSAQTYEQYF. The CDR3 DNA reads TGTGCCAGCAGTTTCCGCTCCCCAACTAGCGCCCAAACCTACGAGCAGTACTTC.